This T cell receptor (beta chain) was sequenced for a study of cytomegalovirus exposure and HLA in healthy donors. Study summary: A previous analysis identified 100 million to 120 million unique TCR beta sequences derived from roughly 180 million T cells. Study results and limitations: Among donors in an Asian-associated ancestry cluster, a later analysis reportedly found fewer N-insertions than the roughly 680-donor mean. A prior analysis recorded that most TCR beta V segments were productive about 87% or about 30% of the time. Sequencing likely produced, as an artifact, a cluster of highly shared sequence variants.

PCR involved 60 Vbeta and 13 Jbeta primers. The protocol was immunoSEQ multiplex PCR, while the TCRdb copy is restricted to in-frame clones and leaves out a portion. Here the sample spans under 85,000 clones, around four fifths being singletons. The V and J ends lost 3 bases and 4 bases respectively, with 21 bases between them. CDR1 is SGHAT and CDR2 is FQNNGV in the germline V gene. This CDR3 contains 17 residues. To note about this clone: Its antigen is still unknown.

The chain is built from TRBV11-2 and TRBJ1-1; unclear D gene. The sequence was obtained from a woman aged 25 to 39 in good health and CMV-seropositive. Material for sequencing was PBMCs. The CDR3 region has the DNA TGTGCCAGCAGCTTCCCCTCGAGGGTCTCCGTGGGCACTGAAGCTTTCTTT. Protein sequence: CASSFPSRVSVGTEAFF.